The 8 T cell receptor beta chains reported below all come from one sample, sequenced in a study of T cell repertoires in cytomegalovirus infection. TCRdb re-analysed the reads in MiXCR, keeping a single row per CDR3 protein. The sample holds around 310,000 distinct CDR3 sequences; roughly 17% are singletons and the top ten take 12%. Sequencing was done on a sample of PBMCs. These receptors came from a human donor in good health (CMV status not recorded). Some clones in this sample may be carry-over from other donors' samples.

This clonotype was observed once. Here the CDR3 reads CASSLARGGNQPQHF. The DNA of the CDR3 is TGTGCCAGCAGCTTGGCCCGGGGGGGTAATCAGCCCCAGCATTTT. The chain links TRBV5-6 to TRBJ1-5; D may be TRBD1 (5 bases). The V end was cut by 0 bases, the J end by 4 bases, with 11 bases between. Germline loops: CDR1 SGHDT, CDR2 YYEEEE. CDR3 length equals 15 residues.

This clonotype has just a few counts. The V and J genes are TRBV4-2 and TRBJ2-3; TRBD1 matches 11 bases. The ends lost 1 base at V and 4 bases at J; junction bases unmatched: 13. In germline, CDR1 is LGHNA, CDR2 YNFKEQ. This CDR3 comprises 19 residues. The chain's CDR3 is CASSQGGQGADRVSDTQYF. As DNA, the CDR3 is TGTGCCAGCAGCCAAGGAGGACAGGGGGCGGATAGGGTGTCAGATACGCAGTATTTT.

This clonotype was observed a handful of times. This rearrangement joins TRBV5-4 to TRBJ1-6; D might be TRBD1 (6 bases). The CDR3 sequence is 16 residues long. Trimming took 4 bases from V and 6 from J, leaving 17 bases between them. CDR1 is SGHNT and CDR2 is YYREEE in the germline V gene (reference sequence). The CDR3 is CASSPAGGLGNSPLHF. CDR3 coding DNA: TGTGCCAGCAGCCCAGCGGGGGGGCTGGGTAATTCACCCCTCCACTTT.

V and J are TRBV6-5 and TRBJ1-6; weak D call: TRBD1 (6 bases). The V and J ends lost 0 bases and 4 bases respectively, with 22 bases between them. The CDR3 has 20 residues. The germline gives CDR1 MNHEY, CDR2 SVGAGI. The CDR3 reads CASSYSTLQGSLWYNSPLHF. The CDR3 region has the DNA TGTGCCAGCAGTTACTCGACTCTACAGGGATCCCTGTGGTATAATTCACCCCTCCACTTT.

The CDR3 nucleotides are TGTGCCAGCAGCCCAGGGACCCCCCACTACTATGGCTACACCTTC. It is translated as CASSPGTPHYYGYTF. V usage is TRBV7-9 and J usage is TRBJ1-2, with D tentatively TRBD1 (5 bases). CDR1 SEHNR and CDR2 FQNEAQ come from the germline V gene (reference sequence). V lost 5 bases to trimming and J lost 3 bases, with 16 bases between them. The CDR3 length is 15 residues.

This clonotype appeared a few times. The chain employs TRBV6-4 and TRBJ2-3; no definite D call. Between the trimmed V and J ends, which lost 4 bases and 2 bases, there was a span of 7 bases. This CDR3 contains 13 residues. The germline gives CDR1 MRHNA, CDR2 SNTAGT. DNA of the CDR3: TGTGCCAGCAGTGTAGACCTCACAGATACGCAGTATTTT. It yields the protein CASSVDLTDTQYF.

This clonotype came up many times. The chain employs TRBV12-3 or TRBV12-4 and TRBJ2-7, with D possibly being TRBD1 (6 bases). This CDR3 comprises 18 residues. V was clipped by 1 base and J by 5 bases, with 24 bases between them. The DNA of the CDR3 is TGTGCCAGCAGTTTAGTTGCCCCCCAACTACAGGGATCCAACGAGCAGTACTTC. Its protein product is CASSLVAPQLQGSNEQYF.

This clonotype was counted between two and nine times. This chain links TRBV7-8 with TRBJ2-7, with D tentatively TRBD1 (5 bases). Germline V gene sequence: CDR1 SGHVS, CDR2 FQNEAQ. Trimming removed 5 bases from V and 6 bases from J, with 20 bases in between. There are 15 residues in the CDR3. The CDR3 loop is CASSPRPGYSGEQYF. The DNA for the CDR3 is TGTGCCAGCAGCCCTCGACCAGGGTATTCAGGCGAGCAGTACTTC.